Listed here are 27 T cell receptor beta chains from one sample, sequenced in a study of T cells in Graves' hyperthyroidism and ophthalmopathy. TCR beta CDR3 regions were amplified from RNA transcripts. In the first-round RT-PCR of the TCR CDR3, the HTBI primer set was used. TCRdb redid the calling of the multiplex PCR reads with MiXCR, one entry per CDR3 protein. In the table there are about 740,000 distinct CDR3 sequences, roughly 15% of which are singletons. The sequencing sample was made of blood. The source is a woman under 30 with Graves' hyperthyroidism.

The genes are TRBV20-1 and TRBJ2-1; D may be TRBD1 or TRBD2 (5 bases each). CDR1 and CDR2 (germline): DFQATT, SNEGSKA (reference sequence). The CDR3 runs 12 residues. V lost 0 bases, J lost 10 bases, and 10 bases lay in between. In nucleotides, the CDR3 is TGCAGTGCTAGAGATGAGGGGATGGAGCAGTTCTTC. Protein sequence: CSARDEGMEQFF.

This clonotype showed up many times. The chain has TRBV20-1 and TRBJ2-1, with 7 bases lining up with TRBD2. The V segment lost 3 bases and the J segment 7 bases; nucleotides outside the gene matches: 6. This CDR3 comprises 13 residues. CDR1 is DFQATT and CDR2 is SNEGSKA in the germline V gene (reference sequence). Written as DNA, the CDR3 is TGCAGTGCTAGCCGGGGGGAGGGAAATGAGCAGTTCTTC. Protein: CSASRGEGNEQFF.

The chain carries TRBV18 and TRBJ1-1; tentatively, D is TRBD1 (5 bases). Germline CDR1 reads KGHSH; CDR2 reads LQKENI. This CDR3 has 14 residues. The germline V and J ends were trimmed by 8 bases and 3 bases, with 16 bases remaining between them. The CDR3: CASPQTVLDTEAFF. The CDR3 DNA reads TGTGCCAGCCCACAGACAGTTTTGGACACTGAAGCTTTCTTT.

CDR3 sequence reads: CASSDGTSDTGELFF. The CDR3 DNA sequence: TGTGCCAGCAGCGACGGGACTAGTGACACCGGGGAGCTGTTTTTT. The gene calls are TRBV25-1 and TRBJ2-2, with TRBD2 identical over 8 bases. Germline CDR1 MGHDK, CDR2 SYGVNS. CDR3 length: 15 amino acids. Losses at the gene ends were 6 bases for V and 3 bases for J; bases not matched to a gene: 6.

The chain's CDR3 is CASTGKTFYGYTF. CDR3 in DNA: TGTGCCAGTACGGGAAAGACCTTCTATGGCTACACCTTC. V is TRBV19 and J is TRBJ1-2, with D unresolved. This CDR3 is built from 13 residues. The V end was cut by 7 bases, the J end by 4 bases, with 13 bases between. Germline assignment: CDR1 LNHDA and CDR2 SQIVND (reference sequence). Complete variable domain (other parts from reference TRBV19 and TRBJ1-2): DGGITQSPKYLFRKEGQNVTLSCEQNLNHDAMYWYRQDPGQGLRLIYYSQIVNDFQKGDIAEGYSVSREKKESFPLTVTSAQKNPTAFYLCASTGKTFYGYTFGSGTRLTVV.

This clonotype came up once. J is TRBJ2-7 and V is TRBV7-2, with 13 bases that match TRBD2. Losses at the gene ends were 6 bases for V and 5 bases for J; bases not matched to a gene: 4. The CDR3 runs to 14 residues. Germline assignment: CDR1 SGHTA and CDR2 FQGNSA. The CDR3 sequence: CASRTGTSGNEQYF. CDR3 DNA: TGTGCCAGCAGGACCGGGACTAGCGGGAACGAGCAGTACTTC. Drawing the rest from reference TRBV7-2 and TRBJ2-7, the complete variable domain is GAGVSQSPSNKVTEKGKDVELRCDPISGHTALYWYRQSLGQGLEFLIYFQGNSAPDKSGLPSDRFSAERTGGSVSTLTIQRTQQEDSAVYLCASRTGTSGNEQYFGPGTRLTVT.

Ten or more counts support this clonotype. The V gene is TRBV6-1, the J gene TRBJ1-2; D gene ambiguous. The CDR3 covers 15 residues. V shed 4 bases and J shed 2 bases, with 14 bases lying between them. The germline V gene has CDR1 MNHNS and CDR2 SASEGT. This CDR3 reads CASSGEATGNYGYTF. In nucleotides, the CDR3 is TGTGCCAGCAGTGGCGAAGCGACGGGGAACTATGGCTACACCTTC.

V usage is TRBV19 and J usage is TRBJ2-4, with D possibly matching TRBD2 (6 bases). The ends were cut back, 3 bases at V and 0 bases at J, with 18 bases in the middle. The CDR3 has 18 residues. The germline V gene encodes CDR1 LNHDA and CDR2 SQIVND (reference sequence). The CDR3 DNA reads TGTGCCAGTAGTATTGTAGGAGGGACTTTTGGAGCCAAAAACATTCAGTACTTC. Encoded protein: CASSIVGGTFGAKNIQYF.

This clonotype came up many times. V is TRBV6-1 and J is TRBJ1-4; a possible D gene is TRBD1 (6 bases). The CDR3 is made up of 16 amino acids. CDR1 and CDR2 from the germline V gene are MNHNS and SASEGT. V was pared by 0 bases and J by 3 bases, with 11 bases between. DNA of the CDR3: TGTGCCAGCAGTGAAGCAGGGGGATTTGCTAATGAAAAACTGTTTTTT. Translating it yields CASSEAGGFANEKLFF.

This clonotype was detected ten times or more. This chain uses TRBV11-2 with TRBJ2-2; 12 nucleotides match TRBD2. V gave up 1 base and J gave up 2 bases; unmatched junction bases: 5. This CDR3 region has 18 residues. Germline lookup yields CDR1 SGHAT and CDR2 FQNNGV. The DNA of the CDR3 is TGTGCCAGCAGCTTAGGGGGGACTAGCGGGCCCAACACCGGGGAGCTGTTTTTT. Protein product: CASSLGGTSGPNTGELFF.

This clonotype was detected ten times or more. The rearrangement links TRBV20-1 to TRBJ2-5; TRBD2 aligns across 13 bases. V dropped 4 bases and J dropped 2; count of bases not matched to a gene: 7. CDR3 length equals 16 residues. CDR1 and CDR2 (germline): DFQATT, SNEGSKA (reference sequence). The CDR3 reads CSATSTSGRPQETQYF. The CDR3 DNA sequence: TGCAGTGCTACCTCGACTAGCGGGAGGCCTCAAGAGACCCAGTACTTC.

This clonotype was observed many times. V and J are TRBV3-1 and TRBJ1-4; D gene unclear. The germline gives CDR1 LGHDT, CDR2 YNNKEL (reference sequence). With 3 bases removed from V and 3 bases from J, the gap between germline ends came to 8 bases. The CDR3 totals 14 residues. The CDR3 DNA reads TGTGCCAGCAGCCACGGATACTCTAATGAAAAACTGTTTTTT. Protein product: CASSHGYSNEKLFF.

This clonotype has just a few counts. The chain has TRBV29-1 and TRBJ2-7; 8 positions agree with TRBD2. V shed 2 bases, J shed 3 bases, and the junction held 0 bases outside the gene matches. From germline, CDR1 is SQVTM and CDR2 ANQGSEA. The CDR3 is made up of 12 amino acids. CDR3 coding DNA: TGCAGCGTTGAACGGGAGGGCTACGAGCAGTACTTC. Amino acid sequence: CSVEREGYEQYF.

The chain joins TRBV20-1 to TRBJ1-6; 7 nucleotides match TRBD1. The CDR3 sequence is 14 residues long. The V gene end was trimmed by 4 bases and the J gene end by 7 bases; junction bases not matched to a gene: 7. Germline CDR1 and CDR2: DFQATT and SNEGSKA (reference sequence). DNA for the CDR3: TGCAGTGCTACCGACAGGGTGAGGAATTCACCCCTCCACTTT. As protein: CSATDRVRNSPLHF.

A few counts support this clonotype. The rearrangement joins TRBV29-1 to TRBJ2-2; no definite D call. CDR3 length equals 18 residues. Trimming took 5 bases from V and 1 from J, leaving 23 bases between them. Germline V gene lookup returns CDR1 SQVTM and CDR2 ANQGSEA. CDR3 amino acids: CSVFGGKNTELNTGELFF. CDR3 sequence (DNA): TGCAGCGTTTTCGGTGGCAAAAATACGGAGCTGAACACCGGGGAGCTGTTTTTT.

This clonotype showed up many times. The V call is TRBV5-8, the J call TRBJ1-1; D remains unclear. CDR1 is SGHTS and CDR2 is YDEGEE in the germline V gene. The CDR3 contains 14 residues. Trimming took 4 bases from V and 5 from J, leaving 15 bases between them. The CDR3 spells CASSLWEYPTEAFF. The CDR3 coding sequence is TGTGCCAGCAGCCTATGGGAGTATCCGACTGAAGCTTTCTTT.

This clonotype showed up many times. The genes are TRBV7-2 and TRBJ2-2, with 8 positions matching TRBD2. V lost 4 bases to trimming and J lost 5 bases; unmatched junction nucleotides: 6. Germline V lookup: CDR1 SGHTA, CDR2 FQGNSA. CDR3 size: 15 residues. The CDR3 is CASSSLAGLTGELFF. The CDR3 region has the DNA TGTGCCAGCAGCTCTTTAGCGGGACTGACCGGGGAGCTGTTTTTT.

V is TRBV10-2 and J is TRBJ2-7; 10 positions agree with TRBD2. V lost 6 bases and J lost 6; bases outside the gene matches: 14. Germline CDR1 is WSHSY and CDR2 is SAAADI. The CDR3 contains 16 residues. The CDR3 DNA reads TGCGCCAGCAGAGATCGGACTAGCGGTGCAGAAAGCGAGCAGTACTTC. Translating gives CASRDRTSGAESEQYF.

In its sample, this clonotype was seen many times. The chain has TRBV19 and TRBJ2-1; tentative D call: TRBD2 (5 bases). The V gene's germline CDR1 is LNHDA and CDR2 SQIVND (reference sequence). The CDR3 consists of 16 residues. Trimming took off 5 bases at V and 2 bases at J, with 16 bases between the two ends. The CDR3 here is CASSHGGLIAYNEQFF. The CDR3 DNA follows: TGTGCCAGTAGTCACGGTGGACTGATCGCCTACAATGAGCAGTTCTTC.

In the case of this clonotype: Just one base apart from a much larger clone, this may be a read error. V gene TRBV30 combines with J gene TRBJ1-4; D uncertain. The CDR3 runs 14 residues. The germline CDR1 and CDR2 sequences are GTSNPN and SVGIG (reference sequence). Here the CDR3 DNA reads TGTGCCTGGAGTGTAGCACCAACTAATGAAAGACTGTTTTTT. It specifies CAWSVAPTNERLFF.

This clonotype was seen ten or more times. This chain uses TRBV20-1 with TRBJ1-1; D possibly corresponds to TRBD1 (6 bases). Germline assignment: CDR1 DFQATT and CDR2 SNEGSKA (reference sequence). This CDR3 is 14 amino acids long. The V end lost 5 bases, the J end lost 4 bases, and 17 bases lay between the germline ends. The CDR3 coding sequence is TGCAGTGCTGGCCGGGGGGGGGCGGCCACTGAAGCTTTCTTT. This sequence encodes CSAGRGGAATEAFF.

This clonotype showed up many times. The chain recombines TRBV2 with TRBJ2-5; no clear D gene. V gave up 6 bases and J gave up 2 bases, with 10 bases separating them. Germline V gene lookup returns CDR1 SNHLY and CDR2 FYNNEI. This CDR3 spans 13 amino acids. The CDR3 bases are TGTGCCAGCAGGACCCAGGTACAAGAGACCCAGTACTTC. Amino acid sequence: CASRTQVQETQYF. Full variable domain (outside the CDR3, taken from reference TRBV2 and TRBJ2-5): EPEVTQTPSHQVTQMGQEVILRCVPISNHLYFYWYRQILGQKVEFLVSFYNNEISEKSEIFDDQFSVERPDGSNFTLKIRSTKLEDSAMYFCASRTQVQETQYFGPGTRLLVL.

This chain links TRBV7-8 with TRBJ2-4; a possible D gene is TRBD1 (6 bases). The germline V gene encodes CDR1 SGHVS and CDR2 FQNEAQ. The length of the CDR3 is 20 residues. V lost 5 bases and J lost 0, with 26 bases in between. CDR3 sequence reads: CASSPLFDPIGGTAKNIQYF. The CDR3, as DNA: TGTGCCAGCAGCCCCCTGTTTGACCCGATTGGGGGCACAGCCAAAAACATTCAGTACTTC.

This chain uses TRBV19 with TRBJ1-6, with 10 bases matching TRBD1. This CDR3 has 15 amino acids. The germline V gene has CDR1 LNHDA and CDR2 SQIVND (reference sequence). With V trimmed by 5 bases and J by 8 bases, 6 bases remained unmatched. CDR3 coding DNA: TGTGCCAGTAGTTCCCCCGGGACAGGGGATTCACCCCTCCACTTT. It encodes CASSSPGTGDSPLHF.

This clonotype was counted ten times or more. The CDR3 here is CASSSWAVAGVYNEQFF. CDR3 nucleotide sequence: TGTGCCAGCAGCTCATGGGCGGTAGCGGGAGTATACAATGAGCAGTTCTTC. The chain links TRBV5-5 to TRBJ2-1, with 9 positions matching TRBD2. The CDR3 is 17 amino acids. Germline CDR1 reads SGHKS; CDR2 reads YYEKEE (reference sequence). V was pared by 3 bases and J by 4 bases, with 11 bases of the junction left unmatched.

This clonotype was seen more than once but under ten times. The chain combines TRBV6-2 or TRBV6-3 with TRBJ2-7; D possibly matches TRBD1 or TRBD2 (5 bases each). Germline V CDR1 and CDR2: MNHEY, SVGEGT. There are 13 residues in the CDR3. Trimming cost V 7 bases and J 3 bases, with 13 bases left between them. The CDR3 loop reads CASIGAGNYEQYF. In nucleotides, the CDR3 is TGTGCCAGCATCGGGGCTGGGAACTACGAGCAGTACTTC.

This clonotype has at least ten counts. The chain links TRBV2 to TRBJ1-5; 7 bases are a match to TRBD1. The CDR3 runs to 17 residues. CDR1 SNHLY and CDR2 FYNNEI come from the germline V gene. After removal of 2 bases from V and 7 bases from J, the junction contained 14 bases not matched to a gene. The CDR3 DNA is TGTGCCAGCAGTGAACAAGGAGGGGGCGGGCTTCGACAGCCCCAGCATTTT. Its translation is CASSEQGGGGLRQPQHF.